The 15 T cell receptor beta chains listed next were all sequenced from one sample in a study of cytomegalovirus exposure and HLA in healthy donors. Profiling relied on immunoSEQ multiplex PCR, and the TCRdb table lists in-frame clones only, not all of them. Among about 75,000 clones listed, 85% were seen once. Sequences were obtained from PBMCs. The receptors were gathered from a man between 25 and 39 years old in good health and CMV-seronegative.

V usage is TRBV4-2 and J usage is TRBJ2-3; 10 bases are shared with TRBD2. From germline, CDR1 is LGHNA and CDR2 YNFKEQ. V trimming: 1 base; J trimming: 0 bases; junction bases outside the gene matches: 4. The length of the CDR3 is 17 residues. The CDR3 is CASSQALGLASTDTQYF. The CDR3 DNA follows: TGTGCCAGCAGCCAAGCCCTGGGACTAGCGAGCACAGATACGCAGTATTTT.

The gene calls are TRBV19 and TRBJ1-5, with D uncertain. The CDR3 totals 13 residues. The V gene's germline CDR1 is LNHDA and CDR2 SQIVND (reference sequence). Trimming took 5 bases from V and 7 from J, leaving 12 bases between them. For the CDR3, the DNA is TGTGCCAGTAGTCCCGGGGTCCAACAGCCCCAGCATTTT. Protein sequence: CASSPGVQQPQHF.

The chain recombines TRBV10-3 with TRBJ1-2; 7 positions match TRBD1. Looked up from germline, CDR1 is ENHRY and CDR2 is SYGVKD. The CDR3 is made up of 18 amino acids. V lost 1 base to trimming and J lost 0 bases; unmatched junction nucleotides: 11. This CDR3 is CAISEFRDSGYSNYGYTF. The DNA of the CDR3 is TGTGCCATCAGTGAGTTCCGGGACAGCGGTTACTCTAACTATGGCTACACCTTC.

V gene TRBV28 combines with J gene TRBJ2-3; tentative D call: TRBD2 (6 bases). This CDR3 is 14 amino acids long. Per germline, CDR1 MDHEN and CDR2 SYDVKM. With 9 bases removed from V and 4 bases from J, the gap between germline ends came to 17 bases. The CDR3 coding sequence is TGTGCCAGTTCCGGGGCGGGGACGCCAGATACGCAGTATTTT. Translation: CASSGAGTPDTQYF.

V usage is TRBV7-9 and J usage is TRBJ1-1; D remains ambiguous. CDR1 SEHNR and CDR2 FQNEAQ come from the germline V gene (reference sequence). Trimming cost V 4 bases and J 2 bases, with 14 bases left between them. The CDR3 sequence is 15 residues long. The chain's CDR3 is CASSWLGELNTEAFF. CDR3 coding DNA: TGTGCCAGCAGCTGGCTCGGGGAGCTCAACACTGAAGCTTTCTTT.

The J gene is TRBJ2-3, the V gene TRBV6-5, with D tentatively TRBD2 (6 bases). The V end was cut by 2 bases, the J end by 0 bases, with 9 bases between. The CDR3 contains 15 residues. Per germline, CDR1 MNHEY and CDR2 SVGAGI. Here the CDR3 reads CASSYGTYSTDTQYF. Here the CDR3 DNA reads TGTGCCAGCAGTTACGGGACTTATAGCACAGATACGCAGTATTTT.

This clone was seen only once. J is TRBJ2-7 and V is TRBV19; a weak D match, TRBD2 (6 bases). This CDR3 comprises 15 residues. CDR1 is LNHDA and CDR2 is SQIVND in the germline V gene (reference sequence). The ends were cut back, 4 bases at V and 0 bases at J, with 13 bases in the middle. This CDR3 reads CASSSPGGTSYEQYF. The CDR3 DNA reads as TGTGCCAGTAGTAGCCCCGGGGGAACCTCCTACGAGCAGTACTTC.

V gene TRBV11-3 combines with J gene TRBJ2-5; possibly TRBD1 for D (6 bases). This CDR3 comprises 19 residues. Trimming stripped 6 bases from V and 2 bases from J, with 28 bases between. Germline CDR1 SGHNT, CDR2 YENEEA. The CDR3 here is CASRALEGDPAFQQETQYF. CDR3 DNA sequence: TGTGCCAGCAGAGCCCTTGAGGGGGACCCTGCGTTCCAACAAGAGACCCAGTACTTC.

The V gene is TRBV6-4, the J gene TRBJ2-3; D unresolved. Germline loops: CDR1 MRHNA, CDR2 SNTAGT. This CDR3 contains 13 residues. The germline V and J ends were trimmed by 2 bases and 4 bases, with 7 bases remaining between them. In DNA, the CDR3 is TGTGCCAGCAGTGACCAGCGCGCAGATACGCAGTATTTT. Amino acids: CASSDQRADTQYF.

This chain joins TRBV28 and TRBJ1-2, with D maybe TRBD1 (6 bases). From germline, CDR1 is MDHEN and CDR2 SYDVKM. Trimming removed 1 base at V and 5 bases at J, with 17 bases between. This CDR3 has 16 amino acids. The DNA for the CDR3 is TGTGCCAGCAGTTTATTCGGAACTACAGGGCCTTATGGCTACACCTTC. Translation: CASSLFGTTGPYGYTF.

The chain combines TRBV7-8 with TRBJ2-5; D is possibly TRBD2 (6 bases). The CDR3 has 12 residues. Germline V lookup: CDR1 SGHVS, CDR2 FQNEAQ. Trimming took off 4 bases at V and 4 bases at J, with 7 bases between the two ends. CDR3 in DNA: TGTGCCAGCAGCTGGGGAGGAGAGACCCAGTACTTC. Translation: CASSWGGETQYF.

The chain employs TRBV4-1 and TRBJ1-1; perhaps TRBD1 as D (5 bases). Germline V gene lookup returns CDR1 MGHRA and CDR2 YSYEKL. There are 17 residues in the CDR3. Trimming left V 5 bases short and J 6 bases short, with 25 bases between. The CDR3 loop is CASSVRIVGGENAEAFF. CDR3 DNA sequence: TGCGCCAGCAGCGTACGGATCGTGGGGGGGGAAAACGCTGAAGCTTTCTTT.

The table lists this clone with a count of one. The CDR3 nucleotides read TGTGCCAGTAGTTCTATATTGACTAGCGGGACCAACACCGGGGAGCTGTTTTTT. As protein: CASSSILTSGTNTGELFF. The chain is built from TRBV19 and TRBJ2-2, with 11 bases matching TRBD2. The CDR3 covers 18 residues. Trimming at V came to 5 bases and at J to 2 bases, leaving 10 bases not matched to a gene. The V gene's germline CDR1 is LNHDA and CDR2 SQIVND (reference sequence).

This chain links TRBV27 with TRBJ2-1; TRBD2 agrees at 9 bases. The V and J ends lost 4 bases and 7 bases, in that order; junction bases with no gene match: 14. The length of the CDR3 is 17 residues. Looked up from germline, CDR1 is MNHEY and CDR2 is SMNVEV (reference sequence). The CDR3 reads CASSSPQTSGTGNEQFF. DNA for the CDR3: TGTGCCAGCAGTTCCCCCCAGACTAGCGGAACTGGGAATGAGCAGTTCTTC.

Only a few counts were recorded for this clone. The V call is TRBV2, the J call TRBJ1-1; no clear D gene. Trimming shortened V by 3 bases and J by 7 bases, and 12 bases separated the two germline ends. The germline CDR1 and CDR2 sequences are SNHLY and FYNNEI. CDR3 length equals 13 residues. CDR3 sequence reads: CASSDRAEVEAFF. CDR3 DNA sequence: TGTGCCAGCAGTGATCGAGCGGAGGTTGAAGCTTTCTTT.